The 5 T cell receptor beta chains in this list originate from one sample, sequenced in a study of tumor-infiltrating lymphocytes in primary liver carcinoma. TCR beta cDNA was made from 500 ng total RNA with a constant-region primer. Library construction for TCR beta comprised three nested multiplex PCR rounds performed with slightly modified ARM-PCR. It was with TRBV1-TRBV30 forward primers and a C-beta reverse primer that the first two PCR rounds were run, at approximately 9 cycles each. MiXCR was run by TCRdb on the multiplex PCR reads, yielding one entry per CDR3 protein. The sample comprises approximately 300,000 distinct CDR3 sequences, approximately 60% of which are singletons, and approximately 9.4% rests with the top ten. RNA was extracted from whole blood without cell sorting, alongside germline DNA. Sequencing input: peripheral blood. The receptors stem from a man in his forties or fifties with primary liver carcinoma and hepatitis B virus infection.

Of note for this clonotype: One end of the junction fails to match germline, which may point to a read error. This chain joins TRBV4-1 and TRBJ2-7; 12 bases are shared with TRBD2. CDR3 length: 16 residues. CDR1 and CDR2 from the germline V gene are MGHRA and YSYEKL. This CDR3 is CASCQLMTSGRGEQYF. As DNA, the CDR3 is TGCGCCAGCTGCCAACTTATGACTAGCGGGAGAGGCGAGCAGTACTTC.

As to this clonotype: Given the absence of the conserved phenylalanine or tryptophan at the CDR3 end, a read error is likely. The V and J genes are TRBV12-3 or TRBV12-4 and TRBJ2-1; D uncertain. V shed 5 bases and J shed 9 bases, with 17 bases lying between them. The CDR3 consists of 14 residues. The CDR3 nucleotides are TGTGCCAGCAGTCCACCCCCTCGGAGTGTTGAGCAGTTCCTC. Encoded protein: CASSPPPRSVEQFL.

Regarding this clonotype: A much larger clonotype is one base distant, so this may be a read error. The chain couples TRBV12-3 or TRBV12-4 to TRBJ2-2; the D gene is possibly TRBD1 (7 bases). The CDR3 is 13 amino acids. CDR3 DNA: TGTGCCAGCAGCCAGGGGGTCGGCGGGGTGCTGTTTTTT. It translates to CASSQGVGGVLFF.

This clonotype has a single count. Sequence at one end of the junction differs from germline and may be a read error. The rearrangement joins TRBV6-1 to TRBJ2-2; D is ambiguous. This CDR3 has 16 amino acids. Germline V gene sequence: CDR1 MNHNS, CDR2 SASEGT. This CDR3 reads CAGSEVDLPSPGELFF. The CDR3 DNA reads TGTGCCGGCAGTGAAGTCGACCTTCCGTCCCCCGGGGAGCTGTTTTTT.

On this clonotype: Possible read error: a much larger clone is one base away. This rearrangement joins TRBV12-3 or TRBV12-4 to TRBJ2-2; 8 positions agree with TRBD2. This CDR3 is 15 amino acids long. CDR3 sequence (DNA): TGTGCCGGCAGTCAGCGGGAGCATGACACCGGGGAGCTGTTTTTT. Translated: CAGSQREHDTGELFF.